This T cell receptor (beta chain) was identified during a study of blood T cell repertoires in COVID-19. Clones were read by immunoSEQ multiplex PCR, and TCRdb kept only the in-frame ones, dropping some. The sample has under 450,000 clones, roughly 90% seen once. Residents of about two dozen US areas, aged roughly 18 to 89 years, made up the participants. Cohorts were assigned according to the clinical history that participants reported. The ends lost 5 bases at V and 8 bases at J; junction bases unmatched: 11. Germline CDR1 reads MNHEY; CDR2 reads SMNVEV (reference sequence). This CDR3 has 17 residues.

The chain is built from TRBV27 and TRBJ1-6; 11 nucleotides line up with TRBD1. The clonotype comes from a woman between 40 and 55 years old who had been exposed to COVID-19. Sequencing was done on a sample of PBMCs or T cells enriched from blood (not recorded which). The CDR3, as DNA: TGTGCCAGCAGTCCGGGACAGGGGGTTCTTTTGGATTCACCCCTCCACTTT. Protein sequence: CASSPGQGVLLDSPLHF.